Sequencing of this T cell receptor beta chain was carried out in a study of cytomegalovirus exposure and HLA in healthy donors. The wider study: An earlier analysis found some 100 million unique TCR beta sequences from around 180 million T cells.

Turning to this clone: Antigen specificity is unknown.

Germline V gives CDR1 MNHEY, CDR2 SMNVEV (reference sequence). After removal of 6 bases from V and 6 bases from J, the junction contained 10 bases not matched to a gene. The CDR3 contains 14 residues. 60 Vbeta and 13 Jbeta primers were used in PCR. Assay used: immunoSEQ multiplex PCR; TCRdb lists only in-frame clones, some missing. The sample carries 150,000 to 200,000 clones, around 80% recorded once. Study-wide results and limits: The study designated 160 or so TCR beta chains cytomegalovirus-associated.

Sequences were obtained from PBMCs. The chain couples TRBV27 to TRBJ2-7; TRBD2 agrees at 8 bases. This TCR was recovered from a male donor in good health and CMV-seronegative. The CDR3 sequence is CASRVRQRESEQYF. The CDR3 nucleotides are TGTGCCAGCAGGGTACGCCAGCGGGAGAGCGAGCAGTACTTC.